This TCR beta chain stems from a study of blood T cells in healthy people across ages. Study-level findings and limits: It was held that diversity estimates obtained from one million T cells represented underestimates. In these data, TCR beta diversity tracked strongly with naive T cell percentage.

The use of a sample-barcoded 5' primer and a J-beta primer mix characterized a second PCR of about 7 to 12 cycles. TCRdb re-called the 5' RACE reads with MiXCR, one entry per CDR3 protein. The sample has nearly 800,000 distinct CDR3 sequences; 25% are singletons. Germline CDR1 is SGHAT and CDR2 is FQNNGV. The ends were cut back, 5 bases at V and 8 bases at J, with 16 bases in the middle. CDR3 size: 15 residues. About this clonotype: Its antigen remains unknown.

The same data also contributed to another study, on T cells of mothers and their children. From that paper: Donors comprised a few healthy Caucasian mothers plus their six children.

The material sequenced was blood. The J gene is TRBJ1-6, the V gene TRBV11-2, with a weak D call TRBD1 (6 bases). This receptor was identified in a boy between 10 and 17 years old in good health. As DNA, the CDR3 is TGTGCCAGCAGCCAACATTGGACAGCAGATTCACCCCTCCACTTT. Translation gives CASSQHWTADSPLHF.